Shown below are 11 T cell receptor beta chains from a single sample sequenced in a study of T cell repertoires in cytomegalovirus infection. Their antigens remain unidentified. TCRdb fed the reads into MiXCR, producing one record per CDR3 protein. The table records around 570,000 distinct CDR3 sequences, just under 40% of them present only once. The sequenced sample was cultured PBMCs, obtained from culture after CMV antigen stimulation. These receptors were obtained from a human donor in good health (CMV status not recorded). Some clones in this sample may be carry-over from other donors' samples.

This clonotype turned up a few times. The chain uses TRBV7-2 and TRBJ2-1; D is unresolved. V was trimmed by 6 bases and J by 0 bases, leaving 12 bases between them. CDR1 and CDR2 from the germline V gene are SGHTA and FQGNSA. CDR3 size: 15 residues. The CDR3 here is CASSYDGSSYNEQFF. CDR3 DNA: TGTGCCAGCAGTTACGACGGAAGCTCCTACAATGAGCAGTTCTTC.

This clonotype was detected many times. V is TRBV7-2 and J is TRBJ2-5, with D unclear. CDR3 length: 13 residues. V was cut by 1 base and J by 4 bases, with 7 bases left in between. Germline V CDR1 and CDR2: SGHTA, FQGNSA. The CDR3, as DNA: TGTGCCAGCAGCTTAGGGGGTGTAGAGACCCAGTACTTC. This sequence encodes CASSLGGVETQYF.

V and J are TRBV20-1 and TRBJ1-2; no clear D. Trimming removed 0 bases from V and 8 bases from J, with 19 bases in between. The germline V gene has CDR1 DFQATT and CDR2 SNEGSKA (reference sequence). This CDR3 is 15 amino acids long. CDR3: CSARDPFGEVGGYTF. CDR3 nucleotides: TGCAGTGCTAGAGATCCATTCGGGGAGGTAGGCGGCTACACCTTC.

The chain employs TRBV28 and TRBJ1-1; no reliable D call. Germline values: CDR1 MDHEN, CDR2 SYDVKM. Trimming took off 5 bases at V and 4 bases at J, with 14 bases between the two ends. The CDR3 runs to 14 residues. The CDR3 region has the DNA TGTGCCAGCAGTCAGGACCAGGTTGGCACTGAAGCTTTCTTT. The encoded protein is CASSQDQVGTEAFF.

This clonotype was recorded many times. The chain uses TRBV6-5 and TRBJ2-1; 13 bases map to TRBD2. Germline assignment: CDR1 MNHEY and CDR2 SVGAGI. The CDR3 has 17 amino acids. The J segment lost 7 bases and the V segment lost 2 bases, leaving 8 bases of the junction unmatched. CDR3 amino acids: CASSYAAGLAGSNEQFF. CDR3 bases: TGTGCCAGCAGTTACGCCGCGGGACTAGCGGGGAGTAATGAGCAGTTCTTC.

The sample holds one count of this clonotype. This chain joins TRBV6-2 or TRBV6-3 and TRBJ1-5, with 7 bases matching TRBD1. This CDR3 comprises 15 residues. CDR1 MNHEY and CDR2 SVGEGT come from the germline V gene. Germline trimming cut 7 bases from V and 4 bases from J; bases unmatched to any gene: 10. CDR3 protein: CASTQRGGQNQPQHF. The CDR3, as DNA: TGTGCCAGCACTCAACGGGGGGGACAGAATCAGCCCCAGCATTTT.

The rearrangement uses TRBV7-2 and TRBJ2-7, with a tentative D call TRBD2 (5 bases). Germline CDR1 reads SGHTA; CDR2 reads FQGNSA. The V end was cut by 2 bases, the J end by 1 base, with 12 bases between. The CDR3 has 15 amino acids. DNA of the CDR3: TGTGCCAGCAGCTTACTACGGGGAGCATCCTACGAGCAGTACTTC. This sequence encodes CASSLLRGASYEQYF.

The chain employs TRBV6-6 and TRBJ1-1; 7 bases agree with TRBD1. Germline V lookup: CDR1 MNHNY, CDR2 SVGAGI (reference sequence). The junction had 9 bases not matched to a gene; V was cut back by 7 bases and J by 4 bases. This CDR3 contains 14 residues. As DNA, the CDR3 is TGTGCCAGCATATCAAATCCAGGGGGCACTGAAGCTTTCTTT. Translated, it gives CASISNPGGTEAFF.

This clonotype was recorded a few times. This chain joins TRBV11-3 and TRBJ2-1; TRBD2 matches 11 bases. V shed 1 base and J 7 bases; nucleotides not matched to a gene: 3. The CDR3 loop spans 15 amino acids. Looked up from germline, CDR1 is SGHNT and CDR2 is YENEEA. Here the CDR3 reads CASSLVAGGHNEQFF. The CDR3 DNA reads TGTGCCAGCAGCTTAGTAGCGGGGGGGCATAATGAGCAGTTCTTC.

This clonotype was counted many times. The V and J genes are TRBV7-9 and TRBJ2-1, with D possibly matching TRBD2 (6 bases). Germline V CDR1 and CDR2: SEHNR, FQNEAQ (reference sequence). The CDR3 loop spans 14 amino acids. Between the trimmed V and J ends, which lost 3 bases and 4 bases, there was a span of 10 bases. This CDR3 reads CASSFTLAYNEQFF. CDR3 DNA: TGTGCCAGCAGCTTTACCCTAGCGTACAATGAGCAGTTCTTC.

This clonotype occurred a few times. The CDR3: CASSLLSQGETQYF. CDR3 nucleotide sequence: TGTGCCAGTAGCCTTCTGTCCCAGGGGGAGACCCAGTACTTC. This chain uses TRBV19 with TRBJ2-5, with D perhaps matching TRBD1 (6 bases). CDR1 and CDR2 from the germline V gene are LNHDA and SQIVND (reference sequence). V was cut by 6 bases and J by 5 bases, with 16 bases left in between. The CDR3 loop spans 14 amino acids. Combining the CDR3 with reference TRBV19 and TRBJ2-5 gives the whole variable domain DGGITQSPKYLFRKEGQNVTLSCEQNLNHDAMYWYRQDPGQGLRLIYYSQIVNDFQKGDIAEGYSVSREKKESFPLTVTSAQKNPTAFYLCASSLLSQGETQYFGPGTRLLVL.